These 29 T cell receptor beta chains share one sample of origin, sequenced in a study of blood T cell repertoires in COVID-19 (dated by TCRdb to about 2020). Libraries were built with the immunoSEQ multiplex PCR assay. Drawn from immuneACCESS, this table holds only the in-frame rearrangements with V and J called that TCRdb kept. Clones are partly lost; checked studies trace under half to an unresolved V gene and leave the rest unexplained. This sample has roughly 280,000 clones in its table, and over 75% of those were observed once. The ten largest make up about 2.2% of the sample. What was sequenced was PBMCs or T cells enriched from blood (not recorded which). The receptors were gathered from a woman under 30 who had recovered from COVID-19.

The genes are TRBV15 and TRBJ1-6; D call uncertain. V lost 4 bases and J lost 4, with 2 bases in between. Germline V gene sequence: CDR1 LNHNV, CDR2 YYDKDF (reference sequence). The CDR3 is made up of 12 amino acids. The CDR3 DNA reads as TGTGCCACCAGCACTTATAATTCACCCCTCCACTTT. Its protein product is CATSTYNSPLHF.

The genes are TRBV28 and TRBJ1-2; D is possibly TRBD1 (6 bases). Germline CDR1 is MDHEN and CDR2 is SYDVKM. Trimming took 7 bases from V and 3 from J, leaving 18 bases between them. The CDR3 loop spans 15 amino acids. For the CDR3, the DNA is TGTGCCAGCATATCAGCGGGGGGGCCTCACTATGGCTACACCTTC. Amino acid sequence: CASISAGGPHYGYTF.

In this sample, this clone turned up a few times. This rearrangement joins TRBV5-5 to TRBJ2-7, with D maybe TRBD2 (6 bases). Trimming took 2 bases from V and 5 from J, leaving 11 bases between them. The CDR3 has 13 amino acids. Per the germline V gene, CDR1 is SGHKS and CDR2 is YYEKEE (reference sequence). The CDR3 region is CASSFGGTDEQYF. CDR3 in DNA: TGTGCCAGCAGCTTCGGGGGAACAGACGAGCAGTACTTC.

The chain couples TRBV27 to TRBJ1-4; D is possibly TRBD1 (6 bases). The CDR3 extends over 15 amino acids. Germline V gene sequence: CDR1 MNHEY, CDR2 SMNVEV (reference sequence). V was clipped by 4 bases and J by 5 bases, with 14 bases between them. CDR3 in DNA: TGTGCCAGCAGTTATTCCGGGGGGGCAAATGAAAAACTGTTTTTT. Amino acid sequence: CASSYSGGANEKLFF.

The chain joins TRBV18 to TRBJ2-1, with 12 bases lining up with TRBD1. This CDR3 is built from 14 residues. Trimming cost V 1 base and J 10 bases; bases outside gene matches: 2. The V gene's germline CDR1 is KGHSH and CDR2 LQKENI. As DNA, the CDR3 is TGTGCCAGCTCACCACGGGACAGGGGGCTCGAGCAGTTCTTC. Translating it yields CASSPRDRGLEQFF.

In DNA form, the CDR3 reads TGTGCCAGCAGCCAAGACGGGAGAACCGGGGAGCTGTTTTTT. Its translation: CASSQDGRTGELFF. The chain joins TRBV3-1 (or the pseudogene TRBV3-2) to TRBJ2-2; D might be TRBD2 (6 bases). Per the germline V gene, CDR1 is LGHDT and CDR2 is YNNKEL (reference sequence). Trimming shortened V by 0 bases and J by 5 bases, and 7 bases separated the two germline ends. The CDR3 contains 14 residues.

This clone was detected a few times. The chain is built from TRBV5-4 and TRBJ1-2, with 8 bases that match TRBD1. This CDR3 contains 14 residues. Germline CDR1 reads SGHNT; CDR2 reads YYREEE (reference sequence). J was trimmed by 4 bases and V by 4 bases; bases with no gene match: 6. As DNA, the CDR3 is TGTGCCAGCAGCATGGACAGGGCGGTCTATGGCTACACCTTC. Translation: CASSMDRAVYGYTF. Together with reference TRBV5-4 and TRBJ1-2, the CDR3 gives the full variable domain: ETGVTQSPTHLIKTRGQQVTLRCSSQSGHNTVSWYQQALGQGPQFIFQYYREEENGRGNFPPRFSGLQFPNYSSELNVNALELDDSALYLCASSMDRAVYGYTFGSGTRLTVV.

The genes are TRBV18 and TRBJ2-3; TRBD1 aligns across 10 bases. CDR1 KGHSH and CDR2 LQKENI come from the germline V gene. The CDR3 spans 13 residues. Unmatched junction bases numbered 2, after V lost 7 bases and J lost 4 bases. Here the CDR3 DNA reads TGTGCCAGCTTCGGGACAGGGGCAGATACGCAGTATTTT. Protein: CASFGTGADTQYF.

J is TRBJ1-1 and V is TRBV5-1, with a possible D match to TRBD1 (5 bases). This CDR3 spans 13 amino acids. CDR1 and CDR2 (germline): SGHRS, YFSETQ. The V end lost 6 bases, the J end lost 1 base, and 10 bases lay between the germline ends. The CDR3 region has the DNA TGCGCCAGCATCGCTGACAGGAACACTGAAGCTTTCTTT. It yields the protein CASIADRNTEAFF.

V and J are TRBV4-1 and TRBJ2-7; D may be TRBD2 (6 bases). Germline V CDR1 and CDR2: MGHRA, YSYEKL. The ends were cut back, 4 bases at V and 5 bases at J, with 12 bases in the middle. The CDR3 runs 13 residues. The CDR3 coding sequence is TGCGCCAGCAGCCTGGGGGGAGTCGACGAGCAGTACTTC. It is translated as CASSLGGVDEQYF.

For the CDR3, the DNA is TGCGCCAGCAGCCCGGGGGAGAACACCGGGGAGCTGTTTTTT. It specifies CASSPGENTGELFF. The rearrangement joins TRBV4-1 to TRBJ2-2; TRBD2 might be the D (6 bases). Germline values: CDR1 MGHRA, CDR2 YSYEKL. Trimming pared 4 bases from V and 1 base from J, leaving 7 bases between. This CDR3 comprises 14 residues.

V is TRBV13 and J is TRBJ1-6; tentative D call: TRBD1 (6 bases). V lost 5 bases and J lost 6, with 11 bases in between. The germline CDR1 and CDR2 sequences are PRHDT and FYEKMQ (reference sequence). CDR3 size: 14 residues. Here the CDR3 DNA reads TGTGCCAGCAGCATGACAGGTCTTAATTCACCCCTCCACTTT. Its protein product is CASSMTGLNSPLHF.

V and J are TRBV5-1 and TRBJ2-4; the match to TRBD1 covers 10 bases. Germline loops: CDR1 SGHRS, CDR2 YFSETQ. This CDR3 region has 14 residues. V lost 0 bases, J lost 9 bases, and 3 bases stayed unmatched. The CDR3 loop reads CASSLDGTGAIQYF. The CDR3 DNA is TGCGCCAGCAGCTTGGATGGGACAGGGGCCATTCAGTACTTC.

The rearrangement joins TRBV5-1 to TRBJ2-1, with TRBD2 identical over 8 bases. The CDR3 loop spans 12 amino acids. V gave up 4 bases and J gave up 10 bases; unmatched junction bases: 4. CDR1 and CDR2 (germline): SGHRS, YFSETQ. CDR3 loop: CASSREGEEQFF. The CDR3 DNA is TGCGCCAGCAGCCGGGAGGGGGAAGAGCAGTTCTTC.

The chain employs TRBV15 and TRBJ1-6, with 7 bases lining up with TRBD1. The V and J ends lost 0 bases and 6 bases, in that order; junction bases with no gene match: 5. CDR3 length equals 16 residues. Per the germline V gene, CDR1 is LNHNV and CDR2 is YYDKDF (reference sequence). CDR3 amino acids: CATSREQGSLNSPLHF. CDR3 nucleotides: TGTGCCACCAGCAGAGAACAGGGGTCCCTTAATTCACCCCTCCACTTT. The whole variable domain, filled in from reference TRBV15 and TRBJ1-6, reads DAMVIQNPRYQVTQFGKPVTLSCSQTLNHNVMYWYQQKSSQAPKLLFHYYDKDFNNEADTPDNFQSRRPNTSFCFLDIRSPGLGDTAMYLCATSREQGSLNSPLHFGNGTRLTVT.

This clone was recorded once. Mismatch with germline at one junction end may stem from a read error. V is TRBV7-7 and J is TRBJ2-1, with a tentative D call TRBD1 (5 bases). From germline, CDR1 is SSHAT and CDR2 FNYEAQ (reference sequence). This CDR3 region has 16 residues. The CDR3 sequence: CASSLQGLSSYNEQFF. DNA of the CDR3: TGTGCTAGCAGCTTGCAGGGCTTAAGCTCCTACAATGAGCAGTTCTTC.

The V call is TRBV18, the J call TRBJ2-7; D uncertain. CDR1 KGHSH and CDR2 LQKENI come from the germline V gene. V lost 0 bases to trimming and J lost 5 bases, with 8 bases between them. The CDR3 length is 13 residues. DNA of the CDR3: TGTGCCAGCTCACCACCCTCAGTAAACGAGCAGTACTTC. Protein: CASSPPSVNEQYF.

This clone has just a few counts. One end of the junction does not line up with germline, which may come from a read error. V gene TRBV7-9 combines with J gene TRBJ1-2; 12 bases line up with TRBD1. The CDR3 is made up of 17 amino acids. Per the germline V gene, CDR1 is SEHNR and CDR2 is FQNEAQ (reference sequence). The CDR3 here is CASSSPRDRGRNHGYTF. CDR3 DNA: TGTGCCAGCAGCTCTCCGCGGGACAGGGGGCGTAACCATGGCTACACCTTC.

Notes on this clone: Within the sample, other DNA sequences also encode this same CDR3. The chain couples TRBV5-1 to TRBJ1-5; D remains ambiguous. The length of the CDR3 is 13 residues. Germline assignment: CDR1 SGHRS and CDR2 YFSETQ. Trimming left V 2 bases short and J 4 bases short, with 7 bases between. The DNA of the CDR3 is TGCGCCAGCAGCTTAAACGGGAATCAGCCCCAGCATTTT. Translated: CASSLNGNQPQHF.

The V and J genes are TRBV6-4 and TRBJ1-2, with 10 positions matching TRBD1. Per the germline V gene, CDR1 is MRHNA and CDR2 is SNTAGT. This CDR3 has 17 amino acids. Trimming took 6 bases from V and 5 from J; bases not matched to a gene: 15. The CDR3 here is CASSTGTGEEGLYGYTF. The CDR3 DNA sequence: TGTGCCAGCAGCACCGGGACAGGGGAGGAGGGGTTGTATGGCTACACCTTC.

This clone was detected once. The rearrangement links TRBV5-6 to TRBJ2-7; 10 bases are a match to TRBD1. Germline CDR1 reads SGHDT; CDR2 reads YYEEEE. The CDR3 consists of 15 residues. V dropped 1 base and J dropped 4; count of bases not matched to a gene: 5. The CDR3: CASSLLGQGSYEQYF. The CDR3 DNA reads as TGTGCCAGCAGCTTGCTGGGACAGGGGTCGTACGAGCAGTACTTC.

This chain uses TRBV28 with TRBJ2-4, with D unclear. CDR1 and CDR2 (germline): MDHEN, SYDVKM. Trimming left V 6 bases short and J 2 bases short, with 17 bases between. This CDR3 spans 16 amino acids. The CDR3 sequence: CASRPRPEETKNIQYF. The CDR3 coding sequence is TGTGCCAGCAGACCGCGGCCCGAAGAAACCAAAAACATTCAGTACTTC. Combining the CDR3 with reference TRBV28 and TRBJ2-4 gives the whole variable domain DVKVTQSSRYLVKRTGEKVFLECVQDMDHENMFWYRQDPGLGLRLIYFSYDVKMKEKGDIPEGYSVSREKKERFSLILESASTNQTSMYLCASRPRPEETKNIQYFGAGTRLSVL.

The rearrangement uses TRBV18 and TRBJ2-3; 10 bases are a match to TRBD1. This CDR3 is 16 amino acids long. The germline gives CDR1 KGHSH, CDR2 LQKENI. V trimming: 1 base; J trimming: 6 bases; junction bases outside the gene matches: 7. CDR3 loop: CASSPLGQGFRDTQYF. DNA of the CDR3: TGTGCCAGCTCACCACTGGGACAGGGGTTTCGGGATACGCAGTATTTT.

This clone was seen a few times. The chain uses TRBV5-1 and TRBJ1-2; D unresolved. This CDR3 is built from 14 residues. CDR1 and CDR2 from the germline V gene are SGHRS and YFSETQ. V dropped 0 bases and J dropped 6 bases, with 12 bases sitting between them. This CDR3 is CASSLESAANGYTF. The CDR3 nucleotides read TGCGCCAGCAGCTTGGAATCGGCGGCGAATGGCTACACCTTC.

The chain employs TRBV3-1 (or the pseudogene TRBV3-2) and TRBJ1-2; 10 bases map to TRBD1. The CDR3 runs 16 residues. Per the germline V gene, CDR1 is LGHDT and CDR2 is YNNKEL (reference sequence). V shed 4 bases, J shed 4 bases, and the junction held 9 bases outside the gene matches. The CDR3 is CASSPRTGGTLYGYTF. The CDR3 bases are TGTGCCAGCAGCCCTCGGACAGGGGGAACCCTCTATGGCTACACCTTC.

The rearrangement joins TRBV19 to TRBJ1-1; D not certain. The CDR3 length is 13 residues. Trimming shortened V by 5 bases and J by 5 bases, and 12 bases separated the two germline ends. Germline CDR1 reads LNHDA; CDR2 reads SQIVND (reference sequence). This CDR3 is CASSLRGGTEAFF. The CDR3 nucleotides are TGTGCCAGTAGTCTCCGCGGTGGGACTGAAGCTTTCTTT.

This CDR3 is CASRGQDPYEQYF. The CDR3 nucleotides are TGCGCCAGCAGGGGACAGGACCCCTACGAGCAGTACTTC. The chain is built from TRBV10-1 and TRBJ2-7; 8 positions match TRBD1. The CDR3 has 13 amino acids. In germline, CDR1 is WNHNN, CDR2 SYGVQD (reference sequence). Trimming took 6 bases from V and 2 from J; bases not matched to a gene: 3.

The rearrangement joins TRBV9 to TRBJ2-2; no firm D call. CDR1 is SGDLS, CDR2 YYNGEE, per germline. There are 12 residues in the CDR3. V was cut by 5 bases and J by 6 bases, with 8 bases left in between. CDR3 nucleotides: TGTGCCAGCAGTAGTAATCCCGGGGAGCTGTTTTTT. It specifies CASSSNPGELFF. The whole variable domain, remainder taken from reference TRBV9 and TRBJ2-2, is DSGVTQTPKHLITATGQRVTLRCSPRSGDLSVYWYQQSLDQGLQFLIQYYNGEERAKGNILERFSAQQFPDLHSELNLSSLELGDSALYFCASSSNPGELFFGEGSRLTVL.

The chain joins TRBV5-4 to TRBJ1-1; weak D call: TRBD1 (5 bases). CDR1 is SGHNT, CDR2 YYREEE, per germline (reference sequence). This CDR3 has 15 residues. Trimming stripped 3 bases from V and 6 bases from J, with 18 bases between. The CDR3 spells CASSWGQGGFSEAFF. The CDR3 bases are TGTGCCAGCAGCTGGGGCCAGGGCGGTTTCTCTGAAGCTTTCTTT. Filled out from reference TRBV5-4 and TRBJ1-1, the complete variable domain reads ETGVTQSPTHLIKTRGQQVTLRCSSQSGHNTVSWYQQALGQGPQFIFQYYREEENGRGNFPPRFSGLQFPNYSSELNVNALELDDSALYLCASSWGQGGFSEAFFGQGTRLTVV.